A single T cell receptor (beta chain) is shown here with its context. These data are taken from a study of blood T cell repertoires in COVID-19. As for the study in general: The United States, Italy and Spain were the sources of the acute and convalescent COVID-19 samples. T cells, B-cell-depleted T cells, or PBMCs supplied cDNA or gDNA.

Enrollees, 18 to 89 years old, lived in around 23 US areas. How the authors handled the data: How many nucleated cells were present was estimated from reference gene primer amplification. Here immunoSEQ multiplex PCR was the method, and the copy in TCRdb shows in-frame clones only, minus some. The DNA was the basis for D and trimming; V, J and clone size are from that table. The data hold 250,000 or so clones, with 88% observed a single time. CDR3 length equals 16 residues. Germline V gene lookup returns CDR1 LGHDT and CDR2 YNNKEL (reference sequence). V shed 4 bases and J shed 0 bases, with 13 bases lying between them.

Source material: PBMCs or T cells enriched from blood (not recorded which). V usage is TRBV3-1 (or the pseudogene TRBV3-2) and J usage is TRBJ1-5, with D tentatively TRBD1 (5 bases). This clonotype originated in a woman aged 40-49 years with acute COVID-19. CDR3 in amino acids: CASSPGGGGSNQPQHF. For the CDR3, the DNA is TGTGCCAGCAGCCCCGGTGGGGGGGGTAGCAATCAGCCCCAGCATTTT.